The 28 T cell receptor beta chains below were found in one sample sequenced in a study of response to subunit inactivated influenza vaccine. TCRdb recomputed calls from the RT-PCR reads with MiXCR, one row per CDR3 protein. The sample carries 500,000 or so distinct CDR3 sequences, approximately 15% recorded once. The specimen was CD4+ T cells sorted from PBMCs, collected less than 30 months after vaccination. Receptor source: a man between 50 and 69 years old who received an inactivated influenza vaccine.

The chain is built from TRBV29-1 and TRBJ2-1, with 8 bases lining up with TRBD1. The CDR3 runs 12 residues. The germline V gene has CDR1 SQVTM and CDR2 ANQGSEA. Unmatched junction bases numbered 8, after V lost 4 bases and J lost 12 bases. The CDR3 sequence is CSVGEDRVSQFF. CDR3 DNA: TGCAGCGTTGGGGAGGACAGGGTATCGCAGTTCTTC.

This clonotype has only a few counts. This chain joins TRBV6-1 and TRBJ2-1; 10 bases fit TRBD2. The CDR3 runs to 14 residues. Germline V gene sequence: CDR1 MNHNS, CDR2 SASEGT. Trimming cost V 8 bases and J 9 bases; bases outside gene matches: 10. For the CDR3, the DNA is TGTGCCAGCCGCTCAAGCGGGAGGGCCGGTGAGCAGTTCTTC. Translated: CASRSSGRAGEQFF.

The V call is TRBV12-3 or TRBV12-4, the J call TRBJ2-1, with 11 bases lining up with TRBD2. The V segment lost 7 bases and the J segment 6 bases; nucleotides outside the gene matches: 8. This CDR3 region has 15 residues. This chain's CDR3 is CASTLSGGAPNEQFF. As DNA, the CDR3 is TGTGCCAGCACCCTTAGCGGGGGGGCTCCCAATGAGCAGTTCTTC.

This chain connects TRBV4-3 to TRBJ2-7; tentatively, D is TRBD2 (5 bases). V dropped 3 bases and J dropped 6 bases, with 15 bases sitting between them. Per the germline V gene, CDR1 is LGHNA and CDR2 is YSLEER. CDR3 length: 14 amino acids. CDR3 amino acids: CASSQDAGGREQYF. In DNA form, the CDR3 reads TGCGCCAGCAGCCAGGATGCTGGCGGGCGCGAGCAGTACTTC.

The chain joins TRBV10-3 to TRBJ1-5; D gene uncertain. Deletions cut 4 bases from V and 5 bases from J, with 9 bases between. CDR3 length equals 13 residues. Looked up from germline, CDR1 is ENHRY and CDR2 is SYGVKD. CDR3 nucleotides: TGTGCCATCAGTGGGTCTGGGTATCAGCCCCAGCATTTT. This translates into CAISGSGYQPQHF.

The gene calls are TRBV24-1 and TRBJ2-3; 9 bases match TRBD2. CDR3 length equals 16 residues. J was trimmed by 0 bases and V by 0 bases; bases with no gene match: 0. Germline V CDR1 and CDR2: KGHDR, SFDVKD. The CDR3 DNA reads TGTGCCACCAGTGATTTGAGCGGGAGGAGCACAGATACGCAGTATTTT. Translating gives CATSDLSGRSTDTQYF.

The chain combines TRBV20-1 with TRBJ2-2; a weak D match, TRBD1 (7 bases). V dropped 6 bases and J dropped 0 bases, with 11 bases sitting between them. CDR1 and CDR2 from the germline V gene are DFQATT and SNEGSKA (reference sequence). The CDR3 is 14 amino acids. The CDR3 spells CSAGGQTNTGELFF. The CDR3 DNA reads as TGCAGTGCGGGGGGACAGACGAACACCGGGGAGCTGTTTTTT.

The chain couples TRBV20-1 to TRBJ2-5; 8 bases are a match to TRBD2. Trimming took 3 bases from V and 4 from J; bases not matched to a gene: 4. CDR1 and CDR2 from the germline V gene are DFQATT and SNEGSKA (reference sequence). CDR3 size: 13 residues. The DNA of the CDR3 is TGCAGTGCTAGCGGGGGGGCCACAGAGACCCAGTACTTC. Translating it yields CSASGGATETQYF.

This clonotype has only a few counts. The rearrangement uses TRBV21-1 and TRBJ1-2. TRBV21-1 is classified as a pseudogene. The CDR3 runs 13 residues. CDR3 DNA: TGTGCCAGCACCCCACTGAGTCCCTATGGCTACACCTTC. This encodes CASTPLSPYGYTF.

There are a few counts of this clonotype. The J gene is TRBJ2-5, the V gene TRBV28; 10 positions agree with TRBD1. This CDR3 contains 16 residues. Losses at the gene ends were 5 bases for V and 5 bases for J; bases not matched to a gene: 11. Germline V gives CDR1 MDHEN, CDR2 SYDVKM. DNA of the CDR3: TGTGCCAGCAGTCCATGGGGACAGGGGAGGGAGGAGACCCAGTACTTC. The encoded protein is CASSPWGQGREETQYF.

This chain uses TRBV4-3 with TRBJ2-3, with 9 bases lining up with TRBD2. Germline-derived CDR1 and CDR2 are LGHNA and YSLEER. This CDR3 spans 17 amino acids. V dropped 1 base and J dropped 0; count of bases not matched to a gene: 5. The CDR3 loop reads CASSQAPSGVSTDTQYF. The CDR3 nucleotides read TGCGCCAGCAGCCAAGCCCCTAGCGGGGTTAGCACAGATACGCAGTATTTT.

The CDR3 DNA is TGCAGTGCTAGAGATCGGCTAGCGGGCGAGCAGTACTTC. This gives the protein CSARDRLAGEQYF. V gene TRBV20-1 combines with J gene TRBJ2-7; 8 positions agree with TRBD2. Germline CDR1 and CDR2: DFQATT and SNEGSKA (reference sequence). The CDR3 spans 13 residues. Germline trimming cut 0 bases from V and 6 bases from J; bases unmatched to any gene: 4.

The chain links TRBV20-1 to TRBJ2-3; possibly TRBD1 or TRBD2 for D (6 bases each). The CDR3 runs to 11 residues. Germline V CDR1 and CDR2: DFQATT, SNEGSKA (reference sequence). Trimming cost V 7 bases and J 6 bases, with 11 bases left between them. CDR3 nucleotide sequence: TGCAGTGTTAGGAGGGGGGATACGCAGTATTTT. Translation: CSVRRGDTQYF.

Ten or more counts support this clonotype. The V and J genes are TRBV10-3 and TRBJ2-5; unclear D gene. This CDR3 is 11 amino acids long. Germline CDR1 ENHRY, CDR2 SYGVKD. V lost 8 bases to trimming and J lost 4 bases, with 8 bases between them. As DNA, the CDR3 is TGTGCCATCGCCACGGCAGAGACCCAGTACTTC. The encoded protein is CAIATAETQYF.

This clonotype was counted a few times. V and J are TRBV15 and TRBJ1-1; 8 bases are shared with TRBD1. The CDR3 is 15 amino acids. With 1 base clipped from V and 4 bases from J, the junction kept 5 bases outside the gene matches. Germline assignment: CDR1 LNHNV and CDR2 YYDKDF (reference sequence). The CDR3 loop is CATSRVRTGTTEAFF. The CDR3 bases are TGTGCCACCAGCAGAGTTCGGACAGGGACCACTGAAGCTTTCTTT.

This clonotype was detected a few times. The chain is built from TRBV20-1 and TRBJ2-3, with TRBD2 identical over 7 bases. Per germline, CDR1 DFQATT and CDR2 SNEGSKA (reference sequence). The ends lost 2 bases at V and 5 bases at J; junction bases unmatched: 10. CDR3 length: 15 residues. As DNA, the CDR3 is TGCAGTGCTAGACGCGTTAGTAGCGGGTTAGATACGCAGTATTTT. Protein product: CSARRVSSGLDTQYF.

V is TRBV20-1 and J is TRBJ2-7; possible D gene TRBD1, 6 bases. This CDR3 is 13 amino acids long. V was shortened by 6 bases and J by 3 bases, with 15 bases between the two germline ends. Per the germline V gene, CDR1 is DFQATT and CDR2 is SNEGSKA (reference sequence). The CDR3 nucleotides read TGCAGTGCATATACGGACAGATACTACGAGCAGTACTTC. Residues: CSAYTDRYYEQYF.

This clonotype was detected many times. This CDR3 reads CASSQLATLEQYF. The CDR3 DNA reads TGCGCCAGCAGCCAGCTAGCCACTTTAGAGCAGTACTTC. This sequence joins TRBV5-1 and TRBJ2-7, with TRBD2 as a possible D gene (5 bases). This CDR3 spans 13 amino acids. The V end was cut by 4 bases, the J end by 7 bases, with 15 bases between. Germline CDR1 is SGHRS and CDR2 is YFSETQ.

This clonotype was seen ten or more times. The junction departs from germline at one end; a sequencing error may be responsible. The rearrangement links TRBV7-9 to TRBJ2-7; TRBD1 or TRBD2 may be the D gene (5 bases each). CDR1 and CDR2 (germline): SEHNR, FQNEAQ (reference sequence). This CDR3 spans 14 amino acids. Written as DNA, the CDR3 is TGCGCCAGCAGCTTGGGACGGGACTCCTACGAGCAGTACTTC. This translates into CASSLGRDSYEQYF.

J is TRBJ2-7 and V is TRBV5-1; weak D call: TRBD1 (5 bases). Trimming removed 1 base from V and 2 bases from J, with 13 bases in between. The germline gives CDR1 SGHRS, CDR2 YFSETQ. The CDR3 is 15 residues long. CDR3: CASSLSTVTPYEQYF. CDR3 coding DNA: TGCGCCAGCAGCTTGTCGACAGTGACTCCCTACGAGCAGTACTTC.

This chain connects TRBV6-1 to TRBJ2-3, with 8 nucleotides matching TRBD1. Looked up from germline, CDR1 is MNHNS and CDR2 is SASEGT. After removal of 6 bases from V and 6 bases from J, the junction contained 8 bases not matched to a gene. This CDR3 is built from 14 residues. The CDR3 region is CASRKTGGRDTQYF. The DNA for the CDR3 is TGTGCCAGCAGGAAAACAGGGGGTCGGGATACGCAGTATTTT.

This rearrangement joins TRBV20-1 to TRBJ2-7; D may be TRBD2 (6 bases). Germline V gene lookup returns CDR1 DFQATT and CDR2 SNEGSKA (reference sequence). V was cut by 4 bases and J by 1 base, with 20 bases left in between. The CDR3 is made up of 16 amino acids. CDR3 DNA: TGCAGTGCTAACCCCAGGTCGGGCGGGACTTCCTACGAGCAGTACTTC. This gives the protein CSANPRSGGTSYEQYF.

This clonotype has a count of ten or more. The V call is TRBV18, the J call TRBJ2-5, with D unclear. This CDR3 spans 11 amino acids. V gave up 8 bases and J gave up 5 bases, with 9 bases separating them. Germline CDR1 reads KGHSH; CDR2 reads LQKENI. For the CDR3, the DNA is TGTGCCAGCAGCCCCAGGGAGACCCAGTACTTC. As protein: CASSPRETQYF.

This sequence joins TRBV20-1 and TRBJ2-7, with D possibly being TRBD1 (6 bases). Germline CDR1 and CDR2: DFQATT and SNEGSKA (reference sequence). The V gene lost 7 bases and the J gene lost 3 bases, with 16 bases spanning the gap. This CDR3 contains 13 residues. The CDR3 DNA reads TGCAGTGTCGTTACAGGGCCCCGCTACGAGCAGTACTTC. Its translation is CSVVTGPRYEQYF.

This clonotype appeared a few times. V and J are TRBV5-6 and TRBJ2-3; D is ambiguous. V was shortened by 4 bases and J by 7 bases, with 10 bases between the two germline ends. The V gene's germline CDR1 is SGHDT and CDR2 YYEEEE. CDR3 length: 12 amino acids. CDR3 sequence: CASSPDPYTQYF. CDR3 DNA: TGTGCCAGCAGCCCGGACCCGTATACGCAGTATTTT. Full variable domain (rest looked up from reference TRBV5-6 and TRBJ2-3): DAGVTQSPTHLIKTRGQQVTLRCSPKSGHDTVSWYQQALGQGPQFIFQYYEEEERQRGNFPDRFSGHQFPNYSSELNVNALLLGDSALYLCASSPDPYTQYFGPGTRLTVL.

This chain uses TRBV7-2 with TRBJ2-4; TRBD2 agrees at 11 bases. Germline V CDR1 and CDR2: SGHTA, FQGNSA. The J segment lost 0 bases and the V segment lost 5 bases, leaving 6 bases of the junction unmatched. The CDR3 extends over 17 amino acids. CDR3 sequence (DNA): TGTGCCAGCAGCGGGCCGACTAGCGGGATAGCCAAAAACATTCAGTACTTC. It translates to CASSGPTSGIAKNIQYF.

The CDR3 loop reads CASSLRQGSSTYQETQYF. CDR3 coding DNA: TGTGCCAGCAGTTTAAGGCAGGGGAGCTCGACGTACCAAGAGACCCAGTACTTC. This rearrangement joins TRBV12-3 or TRBV12-4 to TRBJ2-5; perhaps TRBD1 as D (6 bases). This CDR3 is built from 18 residues. Trimming stripped 2 bases from V and 0 bases from J, with 19 bases between.

The rearrangement links TRBV11-1 to TRBJ1-5; D not resolved. The CDR3 consists of 13 residues. Germline loops: CDR1 SGHAT, CDR2 FQDESV (reference sequence). V was shortened by 6 bases and J by 7 bases, with 13 bases between the two germline ends. CDR3 amino acids: CASSPGPEQPQHF. The CDR3, as DNA: TGTGCCAGCAGTCCAGGACCAGAACAGCCCCAGCATTTT.